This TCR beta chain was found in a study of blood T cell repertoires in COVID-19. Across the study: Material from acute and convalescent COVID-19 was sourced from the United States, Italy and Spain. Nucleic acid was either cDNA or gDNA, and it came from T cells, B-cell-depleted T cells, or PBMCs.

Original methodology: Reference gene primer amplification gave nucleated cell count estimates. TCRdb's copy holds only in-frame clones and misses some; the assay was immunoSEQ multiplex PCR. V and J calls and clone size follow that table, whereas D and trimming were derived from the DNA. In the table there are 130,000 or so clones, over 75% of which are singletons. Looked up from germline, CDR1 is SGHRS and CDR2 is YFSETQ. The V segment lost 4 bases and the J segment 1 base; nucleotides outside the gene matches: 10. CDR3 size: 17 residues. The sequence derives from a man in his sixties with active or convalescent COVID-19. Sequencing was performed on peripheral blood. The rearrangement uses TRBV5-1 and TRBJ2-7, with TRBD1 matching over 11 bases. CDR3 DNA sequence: TGCGCCAGCAGCCGGGACAGGGGGGTTCCAAATTCCTACGAGCAGTACTTC. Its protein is CASSRDRGVPNSYEQYF.